What follows is one T cell receptor beta chain and its context. Its target is unknown. Germline values: CDR1 SEHNR, CDR2 FQNEAQ (reference sequence). Trimming pared 4 bases from V and 8 bases from J, leaving 14 bases between. This CDR3 is 13 amino acids long. The study ran its PCR with 60 Vbeta and 13 Jbeta primers. Sequenced by immunoSEQ multiplex PCR; TCRdb stores in-frame clones only, minus some. In the table there are 150,000 to 200,000 clones, about 80% of which are singletons. This sample was included in a study of cytomegalovirus exposure and HLA in healthy donors. General observations from the study: The study found most TCR sequences rare, yet found some public TCRs in many donors. With high specificity and sensitivity, the classifier reportedly diagnosed cytomegalovirus status.

This sequence was found in a female donor in good health and CMV-seronegative. The chain joins TRBV7-9 to TRBJ1-2; D unresolved. The sequenced sample consisted of PBMCs. The CDR3 spells CASSSLGGYGYTF. DNA for the CDR3: TGTGCCAGCAGCTCCCTGGGAGGGTACGGCTACACCTTC.